These T cell receptor beta chains were read from a single sample in a study of CD8 T cells in Susac syndrome. TCRdb analysed the immunoSEQ multiplex PCR reads with MiXCR anew, one entry per CDR3 protein. The data contain approximately 100,000 distinct CDR3 sequences, 95% to 98% of them singletons. Sequencing was done on a sample of CD4+ T cells from PBMCs. These TCRs come from a human donor in good health. CDR3s include the opening cysteine and the closing phenylalanine or tryptophan. A D gene is named only where the DNA matches it firmly. Where a row states a size, it is once, few, many or the class of an expanded clone; other rows omit it.

j_gene | d_gene | v_gene | abundance | CDR3nt | CDR3aa
TRBJ1-1 | TRBD1 | TRBV6-5 | . | TGTGCCAGCAGTGGGAATGACAGGGGGAACACTGAAGCTTTCTTT | CASSGNDRGNTEAFF
TRBJ2-5 | . | TRBV20-1 | . | TGCAGTGCTAGAGAGGGGGTGATTGGGGTCCAAGAGACCCAGTACTTC | CSAREGVIGVQETQYF
TRBJ2-2 | . | TRBV9 | . | TGTGCCAGCAGCCCAGGGCTTGCCGGGGAGCTGTTTTTT | CASSPGLAGELFF
TRBJ2-7 | TRBD1 | TRBV5-1 | . | TGCGCCAGCAGCTGGGGCCGGGACAGAGGCTACGAGCAGTACTTC | CASSWGRDRGYEQYF
TRBJ2-5 | . | TRBV5-1 | . | TGCGCCAGCAGACTGACCGGGGTCGGGGAGACCCAGTACTTC | CASRLTGVGETQYF
TRBJ2-3 | TRBD2 | TRBV24-1 | . | TGTGCCACCAGTGAAGGGGGAGCGGGGGTCCTCACAGATACGCAGTATTTT | CATSEGGAGVLTDTQYF
TRBJ2-2 | . | TRBV20-1 | once | TGCAGTGCTAGGTATCCCCCGAACACCGGGGAGCTGTTTTTT | CSARYPPNTGELFF
TRBJ1-2 | TRBD1 | TRBV27 | . | TGTGCCAGCAGCGACAGGGTTAGTGGCTACACCTTC | CASSDRVSGYTF
TRBJ2-7 | . | TRBV5-6 | . | TGTGCCAGCAGCTCAGAAAGGACCGTCTCCTACGAGCAGTACTTC | CASSSERTVSYEQYF
TRBJ1-5 | . | TRBV4-2 | . | TGTGCCAGCAGCCAAGAAGGGCAGGGCGAGGCTCAGCCCCAGCATTTT | CASSQEGQGEAQPQHF
TRBJ2-7 | TRBD1 | TRBV6-6 | . | TGTGCCAGCAGTTACCCTACGGGCCAGGGGGCCTACGAGCAGTACTTC | CASSYPTGQGAYEQYF
TRBJ1-1 | . | TRBV20-1 | once | TGCAGTGTCAAGACACCCAACACTGAAGCTTTCTTT | CSVKTPNTEAFF
TRBJ2-2 | . | TRBV30 | . | TGTGCCTGGAATAGGGCTAGCTTTGCCGGGGAGCTGTTTTTT | CAWNRASFAGELFF
TRBJ2-2 | TRBD2 | TRBV29-1 | . | TGCAGCGTCCGGCTAGCGGGAGGTATCGGGGAGCTGTTTTTT | CSVRLAGGIGELFF
TRBJ2-7 | TRBD1 | TRBV6-5 | . | TGTGCCAGCAGTTACTCCCGGACCCGGGACAGGGCCTACGAGCAGTACTTC | CASSYSRTRDRAYEQYF
TRBJ1-2 | . | TRBV6-2/TRBV6-3 | . | TGTGCCAGCAGACCGGACGGCTATGGCTACACCTTC | CASRPDGYGYTF